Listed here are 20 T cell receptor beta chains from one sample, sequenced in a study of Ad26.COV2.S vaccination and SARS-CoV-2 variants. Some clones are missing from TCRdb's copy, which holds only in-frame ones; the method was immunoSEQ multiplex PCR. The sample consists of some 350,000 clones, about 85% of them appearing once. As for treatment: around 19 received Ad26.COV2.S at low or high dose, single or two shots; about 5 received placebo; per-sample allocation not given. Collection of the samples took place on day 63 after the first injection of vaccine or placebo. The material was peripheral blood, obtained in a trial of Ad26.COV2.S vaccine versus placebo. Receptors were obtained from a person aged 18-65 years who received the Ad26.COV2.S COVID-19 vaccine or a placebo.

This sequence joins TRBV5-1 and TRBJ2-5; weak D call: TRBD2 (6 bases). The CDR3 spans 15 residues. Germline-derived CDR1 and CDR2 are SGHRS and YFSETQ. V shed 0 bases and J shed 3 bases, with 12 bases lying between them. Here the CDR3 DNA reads TGCGCCAGCAGCTTGGCACGGGGGAGTGAAGAGACCCAGTACTTC. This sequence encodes CASSLARGSEETQYF.

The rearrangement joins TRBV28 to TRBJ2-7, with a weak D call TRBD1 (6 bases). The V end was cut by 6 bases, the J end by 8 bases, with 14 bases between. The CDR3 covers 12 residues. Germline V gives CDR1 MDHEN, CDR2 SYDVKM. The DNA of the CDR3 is TGTGCCAGCAGCTCCACAGGGTTGAAGCAGTACTTC. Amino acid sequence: CASSSTGLKQYF.

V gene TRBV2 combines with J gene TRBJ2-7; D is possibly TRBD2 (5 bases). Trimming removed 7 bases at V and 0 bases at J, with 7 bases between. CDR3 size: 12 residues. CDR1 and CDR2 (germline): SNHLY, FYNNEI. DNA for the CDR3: TGTGCCAGCACCAGCGGCTCCTACGAGCAGTACTTC. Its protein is CASTSGSYEQYF.

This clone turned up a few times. CDR3 sequence: CASSHQGADQPQHF. The DNA of the CDR3 is TGTGCCAGCAGCCATCAGGGGGCTGATCAGCCCCAGCATTTT. The rearrangement joins TRBV7-8 to TRBJ1-5; 8 positions agree with TRBD1. The CDR3 covers 14 residues. V trimming: 5 bases; J trimming: 5 bases; junction bases outside the gene matches: 5. From germline, CDR1 is SGHVS and CDR2 FQNEAQ.

As DNA, the CDR3 is TGTGCCAGCAGTTTCAGCGGGGAAAGCTCCTACGAGCAGTACTTC. Translating it yields CASSFSGESSYEQYF. The V call is TRBV6-2 or TRBV6-3, the J call TRBJ2-7; 7 nucleotides agree with TRBD2. The V gene's germline CDR1 is MNHEY and CDR2 SVGEGT. This CDR3 region has 15 residues. V lost 4 bases and J lost 0; bases outside the gene matches: 6.

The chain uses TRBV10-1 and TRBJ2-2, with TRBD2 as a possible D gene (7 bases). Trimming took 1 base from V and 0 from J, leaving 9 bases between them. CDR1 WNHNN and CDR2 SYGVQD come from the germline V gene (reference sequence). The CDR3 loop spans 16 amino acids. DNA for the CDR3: TGCGCCAGCAGTGAGTTCGGGGGGCCGAACACCGGGGAGCTGTTTTTT. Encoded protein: CASSEFGGPNTGELFF.

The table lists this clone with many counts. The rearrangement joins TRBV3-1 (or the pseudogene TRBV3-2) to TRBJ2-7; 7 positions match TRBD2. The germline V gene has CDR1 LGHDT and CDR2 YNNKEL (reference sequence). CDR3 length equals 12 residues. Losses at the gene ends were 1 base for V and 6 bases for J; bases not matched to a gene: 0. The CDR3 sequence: CASSQGGGEQYF. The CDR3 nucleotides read TGTGCCAGCAGCCAAGGGGGGGGCGAGCAGTACTTC.

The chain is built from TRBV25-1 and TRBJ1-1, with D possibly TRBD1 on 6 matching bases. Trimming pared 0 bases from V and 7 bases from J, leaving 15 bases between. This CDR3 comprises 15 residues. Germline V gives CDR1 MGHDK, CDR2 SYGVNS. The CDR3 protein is CASSEYGQRWNEAFF. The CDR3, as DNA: TGTGCCAGCAGTGAATACGGACAGAGGTGGAATGAAGCTTTCTTT.

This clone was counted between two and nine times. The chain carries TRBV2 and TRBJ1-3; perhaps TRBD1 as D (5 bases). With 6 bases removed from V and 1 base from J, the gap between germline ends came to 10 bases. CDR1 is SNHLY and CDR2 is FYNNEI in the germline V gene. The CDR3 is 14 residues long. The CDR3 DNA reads TGTGCCAGCAGGGAGGGGTTTTCTGGAAACACCATATATTTT. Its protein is CASREGFSGNTIYF.

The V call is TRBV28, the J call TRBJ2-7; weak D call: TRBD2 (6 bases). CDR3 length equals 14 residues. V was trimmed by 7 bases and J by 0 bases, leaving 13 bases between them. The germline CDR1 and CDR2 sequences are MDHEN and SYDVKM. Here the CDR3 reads CASTPPGSSYEQYF. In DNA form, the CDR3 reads TGTGCCAGCACTCCCCCCGGGAGCTCCTACGAGCAGTACTTC.

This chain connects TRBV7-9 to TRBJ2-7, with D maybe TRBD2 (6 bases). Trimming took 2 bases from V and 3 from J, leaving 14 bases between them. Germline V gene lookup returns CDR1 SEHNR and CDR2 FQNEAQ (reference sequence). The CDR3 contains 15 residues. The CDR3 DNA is TGTGCCAGCAGCTTAATCGGGGGTGAAGACTACGAGCAGTACTTC. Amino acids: CASSLIGGEDYEQYF. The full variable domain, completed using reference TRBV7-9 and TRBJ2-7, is DTGVSQNPRHKITKRGQNVTFRCDPISEHNRLYWYRQTLGQGPEFLTYFQNEAQLEKSRLLSDRFSAERPKGSFSTLEIQRTEQGDSAMYLCASSLIGGEDYEQYFGPGTRLTVT.

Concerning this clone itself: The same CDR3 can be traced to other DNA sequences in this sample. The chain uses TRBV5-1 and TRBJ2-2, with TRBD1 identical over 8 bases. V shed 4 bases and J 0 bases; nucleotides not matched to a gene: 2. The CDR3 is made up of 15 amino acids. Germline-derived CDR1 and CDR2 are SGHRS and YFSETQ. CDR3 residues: CASSRGQANTGELFF. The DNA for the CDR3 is TGCGCCAGCAGCAGGGGACAGGCGAACACCGGGGAGCTGTTTTTT.

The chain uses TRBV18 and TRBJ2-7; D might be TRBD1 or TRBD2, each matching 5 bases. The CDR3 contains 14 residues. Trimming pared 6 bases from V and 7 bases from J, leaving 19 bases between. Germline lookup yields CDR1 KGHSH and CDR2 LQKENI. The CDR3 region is CASSSRRDPLEQYF. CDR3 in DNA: TGTGCCAGCTCGTCTCGCCGGGACCCCCTGGAGCAGTACTTC.

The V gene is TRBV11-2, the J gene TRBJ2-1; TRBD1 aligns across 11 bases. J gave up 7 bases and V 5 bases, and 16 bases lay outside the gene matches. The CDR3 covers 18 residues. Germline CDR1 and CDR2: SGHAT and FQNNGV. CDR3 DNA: TGTGCCAGCAGCAGGCAGTCCATAGTGGACAGGGGGCGGAATGAGCAGTTCTTC. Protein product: CASSRQSIVDRGRNEQFF.

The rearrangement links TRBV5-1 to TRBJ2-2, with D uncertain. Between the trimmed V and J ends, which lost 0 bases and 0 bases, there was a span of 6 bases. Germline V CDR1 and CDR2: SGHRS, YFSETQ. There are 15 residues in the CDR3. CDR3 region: CASSLVLANTGELFF. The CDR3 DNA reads TGCGCCAGCAGCTTGGTTTTGGCGAACACCGGGGAGCTGTTTTTT.

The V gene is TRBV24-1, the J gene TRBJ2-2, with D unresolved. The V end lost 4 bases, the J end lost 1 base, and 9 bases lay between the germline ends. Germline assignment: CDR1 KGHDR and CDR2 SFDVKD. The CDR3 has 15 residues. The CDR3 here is CATSDPRQNTGELFF. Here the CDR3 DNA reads TGTGCCACCAGTGACCCCCGACAGAACACCGGGGAGCTGTTTTTT.

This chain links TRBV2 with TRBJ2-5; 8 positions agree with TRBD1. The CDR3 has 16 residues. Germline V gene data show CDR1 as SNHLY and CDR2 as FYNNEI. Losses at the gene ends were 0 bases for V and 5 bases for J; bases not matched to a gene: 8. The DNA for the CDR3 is TGTGCCAGCAGTGAAGCTACAGGGGGAGATTTGGAGACCCAGTACTTC. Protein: CASSEATGGDLETQYF. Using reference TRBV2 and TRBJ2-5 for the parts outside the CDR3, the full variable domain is EPEVTQTPSHQVTQMGQEVILRCVPISNHLYFYWYRQILGQKVEFLVSFYNNEISEKSEIFDDQFSVERPDGSNFTLKIRSTKLEDSAMYFCASSEATGGDLETQYFGPGTRLLVL.

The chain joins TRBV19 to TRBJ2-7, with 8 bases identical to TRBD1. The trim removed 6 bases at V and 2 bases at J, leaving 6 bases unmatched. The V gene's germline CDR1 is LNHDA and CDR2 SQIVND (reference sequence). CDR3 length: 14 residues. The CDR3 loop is CASRGQANTYEQYF. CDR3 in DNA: TGTGCCAGTAGGGGACAGGCGAATACCTACGAGCAGTACTTC.

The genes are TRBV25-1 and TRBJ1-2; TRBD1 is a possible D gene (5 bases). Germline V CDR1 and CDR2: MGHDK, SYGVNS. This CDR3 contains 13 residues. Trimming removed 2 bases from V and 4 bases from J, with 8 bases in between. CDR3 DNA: TGTGCCAGCAGTGAACAGGGATTCTATGGCTACACCTTC. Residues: CASSEQGFYGYTF.

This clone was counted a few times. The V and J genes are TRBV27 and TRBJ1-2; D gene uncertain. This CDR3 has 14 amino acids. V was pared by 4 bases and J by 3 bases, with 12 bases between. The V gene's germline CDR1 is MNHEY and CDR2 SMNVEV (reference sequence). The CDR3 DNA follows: TGTGCCAGCAGTTCTACGGGTACTGACTATGGCTACACCTTC. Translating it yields CASSSTGTDYGYTF.